This TCR beta chain comes out of a study of blood T cells in healthy people across ages. To note about this clonotype: Its matching antigen is unknown.

The CDR3 has 16 amino acids. V lost 5 bases and J 3 bases, leaving 16 bases between the germline ends. CDR1 MNHEY and CDR2 SVGEGT come from the germline V gene. General study results and limits: Diversity figures based on one million T cells were deemed too low.

A sample-barcoded 5' primer and a J-beta primer mix were used in a second PCR of about 7 to 12 cycles. Tagging of each cDNA molecule was performed by a template-switch adaptor with 12 random nucleotides. TCRdb re-called the 5' RACE reads with MiXCR, one entry per CDR3 protein. The table shows 700,000 to 950,000 distinct CDR3 sequences, with about three fifths occurring only once. The chain is built from TRBV6-2 or TRBV6-3 and TRBJ2-2, with D possibly being TRBD1 (7 bases). The clonotype originates from a man aged 25-40 years in good health. The sequenced sample was blood. This CDR3 reads CASSPRGVFDTGELFF. Here the CDR3 DNA reads TGTGCCAGCAGTCCCAGGGGGGTTTTTGACACCGGGGAGCTGTTTTTT.